The next 28 T cell receptor beta chains were all read from a single sample in a study of blood T cell repertoires in COVID-19. TCRdb's table, derived via immunoSEQ multiplex PCR, lists solely in-frame clones and lacks some. This table holds approximately 170,000 clones, roughly 80% found once. Material: PBMCs or T cells enriched from blood (not recorded which). These receptors originate from a woman between 50 and 59 years old who had recovered from COVID-19.

This chain uses TRBV28 with TRBJ1-2, with 8 bases lining up with TRBD1. CDR1 and CDR2 from the germline V gene are MDHEN and SYDVKM. The J segment lost 7 bases and the V segment lost 10 bases, leaving 20 bases of the junction unmatched. CDR3 length: 16 amino acids. The CDR3 region is CATNTPRTGWGGGYTF. The CDR3 DNA reads as TGTGCCACTAACACCCCCCGGACAGGGTGGGGGGGTGGCTACACCTTC.

The chain uses TRBV5-1 and TRBJ1-1; the D gene is possibly TRBD1 (5 bases). From germline, CDR1 is SGHRS and CDR2 YFSETQ. The CDR3 contains 16 residues. Trimming pared 5 bases from V and 0 bases from J, leaving 17 bases between. The DNA of the CDR3 is TGCGCCAGCAGTACAGGTTTCCCCTACATGAACACTGAAGCTTTCTTT. This translates into CASSTGFPYMNTEAFF.

This sequence joins TRBV27 and TRBJ1-5; TRBD1 agrees at 7 bases. With V trimmed by 6 bases and J by 3 bases, 5 bases remained unmatched. The CDR3 extends over 14 amino acids. Germline V gene sequence: CDR1 MNHEY, CDR2 SMNVEV (reference sequence). CDR3 residues: CASSLTGPNQPQHF. For the CDR3, the DNA is TGTGCCAGCAGCTTGACAGGGCCCAATCAGCCCCAGCATTTT.

This chain joins TRBV6-4 and TRBJ2-3; D is unclear. The CDR3 covers 14 residues. Deletions cut 3 bases from V and 1 base from J, with 8 bases between. Germline CDR1 is MRHNA and CDR2 is SNTAGT. The CDR3 region is CASSERVGTDTQYF. CDR3 DNA: TGTGCCAGCAGTGAGCGCGTGGGCACAGATACGCAGTATTTT.

This chain links TRBV11-3 with TRBJ1-4, with a tentative D call TRBD1 (5 bases). The germline V and J ends were trimmed by 7 bases and 7 bases, with 13 bases remaining between them. The length of the CDR3 is 13 residues. Germline values: CDR1 SGHNT, CDR2 YENEEA. Here the CDR3 reads CASTGGGGEKLFF. DNA for the CDR3: TGTGCCAGCACGGGCGGGGGAGGTGAAAAACTGTTTTTT.

The chain recombines TRBV5-1 with TRBJ2-5; 7 bases align to TRBD1. CDR3 length: 14 residues. Per germline, CDR1 SGHRS and CDR2 YFSETQ. Trimming cost V 4 bases and J 5 bases; bases outside gene matches: 8. This CDR3 reads CASSPTGWMETQYF. The CDR3, as DNA: TGCGCCAGCAGCCCGACAGGGTGGATGGAGACCCAGTACTTC.

The chain links TRBV30 to TRBJ1-6; TRBD1 is a possible D gene (6 bases). Germline-derived CDR1 and CDR2 are GTSNPN and SVGIG (reference sequence). V shed 4 bases and J shed 7 bases, with 17 bases lying between them. The CDR3 has 15 amino acids. The CDR3 sequence is CAWTPVGAQNSPLHF. Written as DNA, the CDR3 is TGTGCCTGGACGCCCGTGGGGGCGCAGAATTCACCCCTCCACTTT.

The V and J genes are TRBV7-9 and TRBJ1-2; no reliable D call. CDR1 is SEHNR, CDR2 FQNEAQ, per germline (reference sequence). The CDR3 totals 11 residues. The ends were cut back, 6 bases at V and 4 bases at J, with 6 bases in the middle. The CDR3 nucleotides read TGTGCCAGCAGTTACAGCTATGGCTACACCTTC. Translation gives CASSYSYGYTF.

The V and J genes are TRBV6-1 and TRBJ2-7; 7 bases align to TRBD2. The CDR3 runs 14 residues. The trim removed 1 base at V and 2 bases at J, leaving 2 bases unmatched. Germline CDR1 reads MNHNS; CDR2 reads SASEGT. The CDR3 DNA reads TGTGCCAGCAGTGAAGGGGGGGGAGCCTACGAGCAGTACGTC. Its protein product is CASSEGGGAYEQYV.

The chain uses TRBV6-4 and TRBJ1-2, with TRBD1 matching 7 bases. V trimming: 2 bases; J trimming: 11 bases; junction bases outside the gene matches: 14. Germline V lookup: CDR1 MRHNA, CDR2 SNTAGT. The CDR3 is 15 amino acids. CDR3 in amino acids: CASSDDRAGGGGYTF. The CDR3, as DNA: TGTGCCAGCAGTGACGATCGGGCAGGGGGTGGTGGATACACCTTC.

The V and J genes are TRBV28 and TRBJ1-2; maybe TRBD1 (5 bases). The germline V gene encodes CDR1 MDHEN and CDR2 SYDVKM. With 6 bases removed from V and 4 bases from J, the gap between germline ends came to 15 bases. The CDR3 contains 14 residues. The CDR3: CASSPGGAPYGYTF. The DNA for the CDR3 is TGTGCCAGCAGCCCAGGAGGGGCGCCCTATGGCTACACCTTC.

The chain uses TRBV28 and TRBJ2-7; 11 bases are shared with TRBD1. Germline assignment: CDR1 MDHEN and CDR2 SYDVKM. J gave up 5 bases and V 6 bases, and 9 bases lay outside the gene matches. The CDR3 sequence is 15 residues long. For the CDR3, the DNA is TGTGCCAGCAGCACAAGGACAGGGGGCTTAGACGAGCAGTACGTC. It codes for CASSTRTGGLDEQYV.

J is TRBJ2-1 and V is TRBV7-7, with 9 bases that match TRBD2. CDR3 size: 15 residues. CDR1 SSHAT and CDR2 FNYEAQ come from the germline V gene (reference sequence). Unmatched junction bases numbered 7, after V lost 5 bases and J lost 5 bases. CDR3 amino acids: CASSLLAGTNNEQFF. In DNA, the CDR3 is TGTGCCAGCAGCCTTCTAGCGGGGACTAACAATGAGCAGTTCTTC. The variable domain in full, with the rest retrieved from reference TRBV7-7 and TRBJ2-1, is GAGVSQSPRYKVTKRGQDVTLRCDPISSHATLYWYQQALGQGPEFLTYFNYEAQPDKSGLPSDRFSAERPEGSISTLTIQRTEQRDSAMYRCASSLLAGTNNEQFFGPGTRLTVL.

The chain recombines TRBV14 with TRBJ2-7, with D perhaps matching TRBD2 (6 bases). In germline, CDR1 is SGHDN, CDR2 FVKESK. The V end was cut by 0 bases, the J end by 3 bases, with 12 bases between. The CDR3 has 15 amino acids. CDR3 amino acids: CASSQDSGEFYEQYV. The CDR3 DNA reads as TGTGCCAGCAGCCAAGATTCGGGAGAGTTCTACGAGCAGTACGTC.

V is TRBV6-5 and J is TRBJ1-5, with D possibly matching TRBD1 (6 bases). CDR3 length equals 14 residues. Trimming removed 8 bases from V and 6 bases from J, with 17 bases in between. Germline V gives CDR1 MNHEY, CDR2 SVGAGI. The CDR3 here is CASGVQGPGQPQHF. The DNA of the CDR3 is TGTGCCAGCGGGGTCCAGGGGCCAGGTCAGCCCCAGCATTTT.

The V gene is TRBV7-2, the J gene TRBJ2-6; D might be TRBD2 (6 bases). With 4 bases removed from V and 2 bases from J, the gap between germline ends came to 9 bases. Germline V gene sequence: CDR1 SGHTA, CDR2 FQGNSA. The CDR3 is 15 amino acids. CDR3 region: CASSSPGAGANVLTF. The CDR3 nucleotides read TGTGCCAGCAGCTCCCCGGGGGCTGGGGCCAACGTCCTGACTTTC.

The CDR3 DNA reads as TGTGCCAGCTCCCCCGGGACTAGCATCACAGATACGCAGTATTTT. Translation: CASSPGTSITDTQYF. The V call is TRBV18, the J call TRBJ2-3; 9 nucleotides agree with TRBD2. The J segment lost 2 bases and the V segment lost 6 bases, leaving 6 bases of the junction unmatched. This CDR3 is built from 15 residues. CDR1 and CDR2 (germline): KGHSH, LQKENI.

The CDR3 bases are TGTGCCTGGAGCCAGGCAGATACGCAGTATTTT. Amino acids: CAWSQADTQYF. The V call is TRBV30, the J call TRBJ2-3; no clear D. Germline CDR1 reads GTSNPN; CDR2 reads SVGIG (reference sequence). Trimming left V 3 bases short and J 4 bases short, with 5 bases between. The length of the CDR3 is 11 residues. Looking up the rest from reference TRBV30 and TRBJ2-3 gives the full variable domain: SQTIHQWPATLVQPVGSPLSLECTVEGTSNPNLYWYRQAAGRGLQLLFYSVGIGQISSEVPQNLSASRPQDRQFILSSKKLLLSDSGFYLCAWSQADTQYFGPGTRLTVL.

V gene TRBV4-3 combines with J gene TRBJ2-3, with 7 bases matching TRBD2. This CDR3 has 16 amino acids. The germline V gene encodes CDR1 LGHNA and CDR2 YSLEER. V gave up 0 bases and J gave up 5 bases; unmatched junction bases: 8. The CDR3 spells CASSQDYAGAGDTQYF. In DNA, the CDR3 is TGCGCCAGCAGCCAAGATTATGCGGGAGCTGGAGATACGCAGTATTTT.

The rearrangement joins TRBV7-2 to TRBJ2-2, with no clear D. Trimming stripped 5 bases from V and 7 bases from J, with 14 bases between. Per germline, CDR1 SGHTA and CDR2 FQGNSA. The CDR3 sequence is 14 residues long. CDR3 nucleotides: TGTGCCAGCAGCCCCCCTAGGTCCTACGGGGAGCTGTTTTTT. It translates to CASSPPRSYGELFF.

This chain links TRBV10-1 with TRBJ2-1, with TRBD2 matching over 9 bases. CDR1 WNHNN and CDR2 SYGVQD come from the germline V gene (reference sequence). The V segment lost 6 bases and the J segment 0 bases; nucleotides outside the gene matches: 6. This CDR3 spans 16 amino acids. Here the CDR3 reads CASRASGAISYNEQFF. CDR3 nucleotides: TGCGCCAGCAGGGCTAGCGGGGCGATCTCCTACAATGAGCAGTTCTTC.

A single count supports this clone. The chain has TRBV9 and TRBJ1-1, with D possibly TRBD1 on 5 matching bases. V lost 4 bases, J lost 2 bases, and 9 bases lay in between. The CDR3 covers 13 residues. Germline V gene lookup returns CDR1 SGDLS and CDR2 YYNGEE. The CDR3 spells CASSIGGNTEAFF. Written as DNA, the CDR3 is TGTGCCAGCAGCATCGGGGGAAACACTGAAGCTTTCTTT.

This chain connects TRBV5-6 to TRBJ1-4; D gene ambiguous. The germline V gene encodes CDR1 SGHDT and CDR2 YYEEEE. The CDR3 sequence is 14 residues long. Deletions cut 6 bases from V and 8 bases from J, with 17 bases between. CDR3 nucleotides: TGTGCCAGCAACAAGGACTCGGGTGGGGAAAAACTGTTTTTT. It specifies CASNKDSGGEKLFF.

This chain links TRBV6-5 with TRBJ2-4; the D is unclear. The V end lost 7 bases, the J end lost 0 bases, and 13 bases lay between the germline ends. CDR3 length equals 15 residues. Germline assignment: CDR1 MNHEY and CDR2 SVGAGI. The CDR3 region is CASMTSILAKNIQYF. As DNA, the CDR3 is TGTGCCAGCATGACTTCCATCCTAGCCAAAAACATTCAGTACTTC.

The rearrangement links TRBV7-9 to TRBJ2-3, with 7 bases that match TRBD2. Per the germline V gene, CDR1 is SEHNR and CDR2 is FQNEAQ (reference sequence). Germline trimming cut 5 bases from V and 0 bases from J; bases unmatched to any gene: 11. This CDR3 is built from 17 residues. The CDR3 region has the DNA TGTGCCAGCAGCCCACGAACTAGCGTTACTAGCACAGATACGCAGTATTTT. As protein: CASSPRTSVTSTDTQYF.

The chain combines TRBV6-6 with TRBJ1-3; D gene unclear. V was pared by 2 bases and J by 2 bases, with 10 bases between. The CDR3 has 15 residues. CDR1 MNHNY and CDR2 SVGAGI come from the germline V gene (reference sequence). This CDR3 reads CASSYGREAGNTIYF. The CDR3 DNA sequence: TGTGCCAGCAGTTACGGGCGGGAAGCTGGAAACACCATATATTTT.

The rearrangement uses TRBV12-3 or TRBV12-4 and TRBJ1-2; 7 bases are a match to TRBD1. Unmatched junction bases numbered 6, after V lost 6 bases and J lost 5 bases. This CDR3 comprises 13 residues. CDR3 sequence: CASSSGQTYGYTF. The CDR3 DNA is TGTGCCAGCAGCTCGGGACAGACGTATGGCTACACCTTC.

V usage is TRBV5-4 and J usage is TRBJ2-5, with D perhaps matching TRBD2 (6 bases). The CDR3 spans 14 residues. V dropped 3 bases and J dropped 1 base, with 10 bases sitting between them. Germline CDR1 is SGHNT and CDR2 is YYREEE (reference sequence). CDR3: CASSSGGFQETQYF. The CDR3 nucleotides read TGTGCCAGCAGCTCCGGGGGATTCCAAGAGACCCAGTACTTC.